This TCR beta chain was sequenced during a study of monozygotic twins with inflammatory bowel disease. Regarding the study as a whole: Sharing of clonotypes with others was lower in IBD patients than in healthy twins, and this was especially so with disease activity. Healthy co-twins had higher TCRbeta inverse Simpson diversity than their IBD twins.

TCRdb re-called the 5' RACE reads and catalogs CDR3 proteins one per entry, DNA excluded. The sample's table shows 200,000 to 250,000 distinct CDR3 sequences. On this clonotype itself: Its antigen is currently unknown.

Germline CDR1 and CDR2: SGDLS and YYNGEE. CDR3 length: 15 residues. Blood samples measuring less than 3 ml were taken per donor. The chain uses TRBV9 and TRBJ2-7; TCRdb lists TRBD1, though no DNA is available to test this call. Sequenced: blood. This TCR derives from a human donor with ulcerative colitis or Crohn's disease, or a healthy co-twin of an affected twin (not recorded which). CDR3 region: CASSVGGASSYEQYF.